A single sample gave rise to the 17 T cell receptor beta chains below, sequenced in a study of blood T cell repertoires in COVID-19. Sequencing used immunoSEQ multiplex PCR; TCRdb keeps in-frame clones, though not all of them. The data contain some 130,000 clones, around 88% of them seen just once; the ten biggest clones take up approximately 10%. Sequences were obtained from peripheral blood. Receptor source: a man aged 45-65 years with acute or convalescent COVID-19.

The gene calls are TRBV7-9 and TRBJ1-4; TRBD1 is a possible D gene (6 bases). Germline V gene lookup returns CDR1 SEHNR and CDR2 FQNEAQ (reference sequence). CDR3 size: 15 residues. V was clipped by 6 bases and J by 0 bases, with 11 bases between them. The CDR3 DNA is TGTGCCAGCAGTTCTCAGGGGCCAACTAATGAAAAACTGTTTTTT. Protein: CASSSQGPTNEKLFF.

The chain links TRBV18 to TRBJ2-7, with D possibly TRBD1 on 6 matching bases. In germline, CDR1 is KGHSH, CDR2 LQKENI. Deletions cut 5 bases from V and 7 bases from J, with 18 bases between. There are 14 residues in the CDR3. The CDR3 nucleotides read TGTGCCAGCTCAACGGACAGTTCCTTCCGAGAGCAGTACTTC. It specifies CASSTDSSFREQYF.

This clone was observed a handful of times. The chain employs TRBV27 and TRBJ1-5, with a tentative D call TRBD1 (6 bases). CDR3 length equals 16 residues. Per the germline V gene, CDR1 is MNHEY and CDR2 is SMNVEV (reference sequence). The V end was cut by 6 bases, the J end by 0 bases, with 15 bases between. As DNA, the CDR3 is TGTGCCAGCAGGAGGAACAGGGACGTTAGCAATCAGCCCCAGCATTTT. Encoded protein: CASRRNRDVSNQPQHF.

The chain has TRBV5-5 and TRBJ2-2; 7 nucleotides agree with TRBD2. V lost 0 bases, J lost 7 bases, and 6 bases stayed unmatched. CDR1 and CDR2 from the germline V gene are SGHKS and YYEKEE (reference sequence). CDR3 length equals 15 residues. DNA of the CDR3: TGTGCCAGCAGCTTGGTACAAGGGAGGGTCGGGGAGCTGTTTTTT. This encodes CASSLVQGRVGELFF.

The rearrangement links TRBV5-1 to TRBJ2-3; D possibly corresponds to TRBD2 (5 bases). Germline loops: CDR1 SGHRS, CDR2 YFSETQ. The CDR3 totals 14 residues. V lost 3 bases and J 4 bases, leaving 12 bases between the germline ends. This chain's CDR3 is CASSSLVGADTQYF. CDR3 nucleotides: TGCGCCAGCAGCTCACTAGTTGGGGCAGATACGCAGTATTTT.

V is TRBV7-2 and J is TRBJ1-1, with D possibly matching TRBD1 (6 bases). The V and J ends lost 5 bases and 1 base respectively, with 17 bases between them. CDR1 is SGHTA and CDR2 is FQGNSA in the germline V gene. The CDR3 length is 16 residues. The CDR3 sequence: CASSLGGYGGNTEAFF. Written as DNA, the CDR3 is TGTGCCAGCAGCCTTGGGGGCTACGGAGGGAACACTGAAGCTTTCTTT.

V gene TRBV15 combines with J gene TRBJ1-5; D is undetermined. The V and J ends lost 0 bases and 9 bases respectively, with 9 bases between them. CDR3 length: 13 residues. CDR1 is LNHNV and CDR2 is YYDKDF in the germline V gene (reference sequence). In DNA form, the CDR3 reads TGTGCCACCAGCAGAGATTTGCAGTCGCCCCAGCATTTT. Translation: CATSRDLQSPQHF.

This clone was observed a few times. One end of the junction fails to match germline, which may point to a read error. The CDR3 DNA follows: TGTGCTAGTAGTATAAGTACAGCCTATAATTCACCCCTCCACTTT. Amino acids: CASSISTAYNSPLHF. V gene TRBV19 combines with J gene TRBJ1-6; no firm D call. The CDR3 sequence is 15 residues long. Germline CDR1 is LNHDA and CDR2 is SQIVND (reference sequence). Based on the CDR3 plus reference TRBV19 and TRBJ1-6, the full variable domain is DGGITQSPKYLFRKEGQNVTLSCEQNLNHDAMYWYRQDPGQGLRLIYYSQIVNDFQKGDIAEGYSVSREKKESFPLTVTSAQKNPTAFYLCASSISTAYNSPLHFGNGTRLTVT.

This clone was counted a single time. The gene calls are TRBV28 and TRBJ2-1; D is perhaps TRBD1 (5 bases). Germline V gene lookup returns CDR1 MDHEN and CDR2 SYDVKM. The V end lost 2 bases, the J end lost 4 bases, and 12 bases lay between the germline ends. The CDR3 spans 15 residues. CDR3 in amino acids: CASSLRQLVYNEQFF. CDR3 DNA: TGTGCCAGCAGTTTAAGACAGCTCGTTTACAATGAGCAGTTCTTC.

The chain has TRBV7-2 and TRBJ1-4, with 8 nucleotides matching TRBD1. The CDR3 contains 18 residues. In germline, CDR1 is SGHTA, CDR2 FQGNSA. J lost 8 bases, V lost 5 bases, and 19 bases had no gene match. The CDR3: CASSLPRLRTGIKEKLFF. The CDR3 nucleotides are TGTGCCAGCAGCCTCCCCCGGCTTCGGACAGGGATTAAAGAAAAACTGTTTTTT.

The rearrangement joins TRBV6-5 to TRBJ2-1; tentatively, D is TRBD2 (5 bases). Trimming shortened V by 0 bases and J by 2 bases, and 8 bases separated the two germline ends. Germline lookup yields CDR1 MNHEY and CDR2 SVGAGI. There are 15 residues in the CDR3. CDR3 loop: CASSYSGSTYNEQFF. Here the CDR3 DNA reads TGTGCCAGCAGTTACTCTGGGAGCACCTACAATGAGCAGTTCTTC.

This chain joins TRBV11-2 and TRBJ1-1; TRBD1 matches 10 bases. V was pared by 5 bases and J by 1 base, with 4 bases of the junction left unmatched. In germline, CDR1 is SGHAT, CDR2 FQNNGV. This CDR3 spans 15 amino acids. This CDR3 is CASSPRTGGNTEAFF. CDR3 bases: TGTGCCAGCAGCCCCAGGACAGGGGGGAACACTGAAGCTTTCTTT.

This clone occurred a few times. V and J are TRBV24-1 and TRBJ2-1; D is uncertain. Trimming left V 5 bases short and J 2 bases short, with 9 bases between. The germline CDR1 and CDR2 sequences are KGHDR and SFDVKD. The CDR3 runs to 14 residues. The CDR3: CATSASGPYNEQFF. Here the CDR3 DNA reads TGTGCCACCAGTGCCTCGGGTCCCTACAATGAGCAGTTCTTC.

The rearrangement uses TRBV5-1 and TRBJ1-1; D is uncertain. The CDR3 spans 14 residues. Germline CDR1 reads SGHRS; CDR2 reads YFSETQ. V was pared by 4 bases and J by 5 bases, with 15 bases between. Here the CDR3 DNA reads TGCGCCAGCAGCCCGGGTGGGGAGGATACTGAAGCTTTCTTT. This sequence encodes CASSPGGEDTEAFF.

The chain joins TRBV7-8 to TRBJ1-3; D ambiguous. Looked up from germline, CDR1 is SGHVS and CDR2 is FQNEAQ. CDR3 length: 13 residues. Between the trimmed V and J ends, which lost 5 bases and 4 bases, there was a span of 9 bases. The DNA for the CDR3 is TGTGCCAGCAGCATCCGCGAGGGAAACACCATATATTTT. Its protein is CASSIREGNTIYF.

This clone showed up just once. This chain uses TRBV19 with TRBJ1-1; D might be TRBD1 (6 bases). The CDR3 is 13 amino acids. CDR1 LNHDA and CDR2 SQIVND come from the germline V gene (reference sequence). V dropped 5 bases and J dropped 3 bases, with 10 bases sitting between them. The CDR3 region is CASSPQGHTEAFF. The CDR3 coding sequence is TGTGCCAGTAGTCCGCAGGGGCACACTGAAGCTTTCTTT.

The chain carries TRBV5-1 and TRBJ1-1; no reliable D call. V was cut by 0 bases and J by 5 bases, with 8 bases left in between. Germline V lookup: CDR1 SGHRS, CDR2 YFSETQ. This CDR3 is 13 amino acids long. In DNA form, the CDR3 reads TGCGCCAGCAGCTTGGACCTAGGAACTGAAGCTTTCTTT. It encodes CASSLDLGTEAFF.